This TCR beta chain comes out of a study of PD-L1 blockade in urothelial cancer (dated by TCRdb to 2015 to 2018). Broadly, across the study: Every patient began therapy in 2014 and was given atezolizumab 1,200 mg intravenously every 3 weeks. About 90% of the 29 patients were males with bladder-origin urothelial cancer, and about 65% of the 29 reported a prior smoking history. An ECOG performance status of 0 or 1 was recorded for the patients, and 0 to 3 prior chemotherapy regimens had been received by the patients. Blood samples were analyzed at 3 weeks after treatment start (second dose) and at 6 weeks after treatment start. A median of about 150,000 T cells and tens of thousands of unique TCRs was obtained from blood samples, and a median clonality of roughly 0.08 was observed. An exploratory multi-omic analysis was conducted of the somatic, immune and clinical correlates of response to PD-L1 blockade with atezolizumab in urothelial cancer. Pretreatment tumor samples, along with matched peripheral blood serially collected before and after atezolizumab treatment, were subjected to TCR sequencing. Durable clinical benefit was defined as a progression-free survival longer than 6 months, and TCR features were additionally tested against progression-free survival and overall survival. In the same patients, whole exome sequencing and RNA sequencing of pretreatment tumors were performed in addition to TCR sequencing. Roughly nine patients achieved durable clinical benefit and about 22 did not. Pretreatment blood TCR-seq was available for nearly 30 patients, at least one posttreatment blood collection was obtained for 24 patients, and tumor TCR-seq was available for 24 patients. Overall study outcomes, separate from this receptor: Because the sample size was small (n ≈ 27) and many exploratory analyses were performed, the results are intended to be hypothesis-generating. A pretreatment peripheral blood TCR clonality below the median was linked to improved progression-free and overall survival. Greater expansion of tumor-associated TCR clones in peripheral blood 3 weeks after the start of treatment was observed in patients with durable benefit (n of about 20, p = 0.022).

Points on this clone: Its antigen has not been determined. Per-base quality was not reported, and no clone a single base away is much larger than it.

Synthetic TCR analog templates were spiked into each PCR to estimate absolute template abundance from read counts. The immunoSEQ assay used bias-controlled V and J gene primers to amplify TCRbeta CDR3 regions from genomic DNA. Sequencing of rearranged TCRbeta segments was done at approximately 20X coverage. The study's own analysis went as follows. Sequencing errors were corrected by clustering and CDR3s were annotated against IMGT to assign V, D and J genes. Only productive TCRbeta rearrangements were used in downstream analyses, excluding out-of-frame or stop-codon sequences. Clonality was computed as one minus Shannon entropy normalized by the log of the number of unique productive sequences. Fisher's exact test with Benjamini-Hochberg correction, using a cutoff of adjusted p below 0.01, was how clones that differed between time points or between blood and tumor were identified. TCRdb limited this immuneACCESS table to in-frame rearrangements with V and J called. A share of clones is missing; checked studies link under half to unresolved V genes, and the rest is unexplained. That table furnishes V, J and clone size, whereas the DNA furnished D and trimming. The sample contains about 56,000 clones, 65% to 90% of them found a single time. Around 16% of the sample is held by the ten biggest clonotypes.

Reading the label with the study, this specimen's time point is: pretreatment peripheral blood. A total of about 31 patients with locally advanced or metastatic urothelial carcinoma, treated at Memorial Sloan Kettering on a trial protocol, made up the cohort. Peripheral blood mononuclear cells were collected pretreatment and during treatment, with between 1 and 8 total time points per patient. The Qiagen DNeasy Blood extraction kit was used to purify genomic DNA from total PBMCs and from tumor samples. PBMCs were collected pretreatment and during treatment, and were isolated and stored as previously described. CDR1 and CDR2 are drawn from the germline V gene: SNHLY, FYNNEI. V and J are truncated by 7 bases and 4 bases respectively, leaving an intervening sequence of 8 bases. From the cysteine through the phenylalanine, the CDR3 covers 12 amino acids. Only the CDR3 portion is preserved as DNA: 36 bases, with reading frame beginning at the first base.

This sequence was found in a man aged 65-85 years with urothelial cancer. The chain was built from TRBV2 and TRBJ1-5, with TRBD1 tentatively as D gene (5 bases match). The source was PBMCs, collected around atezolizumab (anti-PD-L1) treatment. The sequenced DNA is TGTGCCAGCACGGGGGAGAATCAGCCCCAGCATTTT. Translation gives CASTGENQPQHF.